This TCR beta chain is from a study of cytomegalovirus exposure and HLA in healthy donors. Study-wide points: It was likely that a cluster of highly shared sequence variants was a sequencing artifact.

The CDR3 spans 16 residues. Per germline, CDR1 SEHNR and CDR2 FQNEAQ (reference sequence). V shed 5 bases and J 3 bases; nucleotides not matched to a gene: 9. PCR used 60 Vbeta primers and 13 Jbeta primers. Clones were read by immunoSEQ multiplex PCR, and TCRdb kept only the in-frame ones, dropping some. The sample comprises approximately 140,000 clones, under 80% of which are singletons, and 8.8% rests with the top ten. Turning to this clone: Its specificity is not known.

This receptor was identified in a woman in her forties or fifties in good health and CMV-seropositive. Sequencing used PBMCs. The chain employs TRBV7-9 and TRBJ1-5; TRBD1 matches at 8 bases. In DNA, the CDR3 is TGTGCCAGCAGCCCATACGGACAGGGCCCCAATCAGCCCCAGCATTTT. Its translation is CASSPYGQGPNQPQHF.